One sample yielded the 6 T cell receptor beta chains listed below, sequenced in a study of T cells in Graves' hyperthyroidism and ophthalmopathy (dated by TCRdb to between 2017 and 2020). The library was produced with multiplex PCR. TCRdb lists the instrument as Illumina HiSeq 2000. TCR beta CDR3 regions were amplified from RNA transcripts. A first-round RT-PCR of the TCR CDR3 used the HTBI primer set with the Qiagen OneStep RT-PCR kit. Using fastp trimming at Q25 and MiXCR clonotype assembly, TCRdb reanalyzed the public sequencing data and kept in-frame beta chains. A single entry per CDR3 protein holds the most common genes and DNA from its merged rows. This sample is represented by fewer than 650,000 distinct CDR3 sequences; around 14% of them were singletons. Clones ranked in the top ten supply 6.5% to 9% of the sample. Sequences were obtained from blood. The receptors originated from a woman between 18 and 30 years old with Graves' ophthalmopathy.

This clonotype was found many times. The chain has TRBV7-9 and TRBJ2-6, with 8 bases fitting TRBD1. Trimming removed 5 bases from V and 4 bases from J; junction bases left unmatched: 16. Germline assignment: CDR1 SEHNR and CDR2 FQNEAQ (reference sequence). The CDR3 loop spans 19 amino acids. CDR3 sequence: CASSGRTGGGPAGANVLTF. The CDR3 coding sequence is TGTGCCAGCAGCGGACGAACAGGGGGTGGACCCGCAGGGGCCAACGTCCTGACTTTC. Supplemented by reference TRBV7-9 and TRBJ2-6, the full variable domain reads DTGVSQNPRHKITKRGQNVTFRCDPISEHNRLYWYRQTLGQGPEFLTYFQNEAQLEKSRLLSDRFSAERPKGSFSTLEIQRTEQGDSAMYLCASSGRTGGGPAGANVLTFGAGSRLTVL.

This clonotype was counted ten times or more. The chain couples TRBV20-1 to TRBJ2-7; D not resolved. Germline CDR1 reads DFQATT; CDR2 reads SNEGSKA (reference sequence). Trimming shortened V by 2 bases and J by 0 bases, and 8 bases separated the two germline ends. The CDR3 extends over 13 amino acids. The CDR3 DNA is TGCAGTGCTAGATTGCCGAGCTCCTACGAGCAGTACTTC. Amino acid sequence: CSARLPSSYEQYF.

A remark on this clonotype: This may arise from a read error, as a much more abundant clone is one base away. This rearrangement joins TRBV30 to TRBJ1-2; D remains ambiguous. This CDR3 is 10 amino acids long. Germline V gene data show CDR1 as GTSNPN and CDR2 as SVGIG (reference sequence). Trimming pared 4 bases from V and 6 bases from J, leaving 6 bases between. The CDR3 bases are TGTGCCTGGACAGGAGATGGCTACACCTTC. It encodes CAWTGDGYTF. Filled out from reference TRBV30 and TRBJ1-2, the complete variable domain reads SQTIHQWPATLVQPVGSPLSLECTVEGTSNPNLYWYRQAAGRGLQLLFYSVGIGQISSEVPQNLSASRPQDRQFILSSKKLLLSDSGFYLCAWTGDGYTFGSGTRLTVV.

Comments on this clonotype: This may stem from a read error, because a much larger clone lies one nucleotide away. CDR3 bases: TGTGCCAGCAGCCGGACAGACTCTAACTATAGCTACACCTTC. Its protein product is CASSRTDSNYSYTF. The V gene is TRBV28, the J gene TRBJ1-2, with D tentatively TRBD1 (6 bases). From germline, CDR1 is MDHEN and CDR2 SYDVKM. The CDR3 has 14 amino acids.

The V gene is TRBV14, the J gene TRBJ2-7; 10 bases are a match to TRBD2. The CDR3 extends over 18 amino acids. V shed 0 bases, J shed 3 bases, and the junction held 11 bases outside the gene matches. CDR1 is SGHDN, CDR2 FVKESK, per germline. The CDR3 nucleotides are TGTGCCAGCAGCCAAGAAGAAAGACTAGCGGGTGTCGGCTACGAGCAGTACTTC. It translates to CASSQEERLAGVGYEQYF.

This clonotype was counted ten times or more. This rearrangement joins TRBV2 to TRBJ1-1; D unresolved. In germline, CDR1 is SNHLY, CDR2 FYNNEI. The V end was cut by 3 bases, the J end by 4 bases, with 18 bases between. The CDR3 runs 16 residues. Written as DNA, the CDR3 is TGTGCCAGCAGTGACGGAGGGATTAGGGATACCACTGAAGCTTTCTTT. The encoded protein is CASSDGGIRDTTEAFF.